Listed below are T cell receptor beta chains from one sample, sequenced in a study of Graves' ophthalmopathy and Graves' hyperthyroidism. TCRdb reanalysed the multiplex PCR reads using MiXCR and keeps one entry per CDR3 protein. This sample has under 200,000 distinct CDR3 sequences, with 37% found just once. The sequencing input was peripheral blood. The source of these receptors is a woman aged 40-49 years with Graves' ophthalmopathy. Both conserved end residues are part of each CDR3. A D gene is named only where the DNA matches it firmly. A clone size is listed for some rows: how often the clone was seen (once, few, many), or a class if it is expanded.

abundance: -
j_gene: TRBJ1-1
v_gene: TRBV6-1
len: 15
d_gene: TRBD1
CDR3aa: CASRSGTGGSTEAFF
CDR3nt: TGTGCCAGCAGGTCCGGGACAGGGGGTAGTACTGAAGCTTTCTTT

abundance: many
j_gene: TRBJ1-3
v_gene: TRBV28
len: 14
d_gene: -
CDR3aa: CASSSQGSGNTIYF
CDR3nt: TGTGCCAGCAGTTCACAGGGTTCTGGAAACACCATATATTTT

abundance: -
j_gene: TRBJ2-7
v_gene: TRBV6-1
len: 12
d_gene: -
CDR3aa: CASMEGTHEQYF
CDR3nt: TGTGCCAGCATGGAGGGTACCCACGAGCAGTACTTC

abundance: many
j_gene: TRBJ1-2
v_gene: TRBV6-5
len: 13
d_gene: -
CDR3aa: CASSYPGTGGYTF
CDR3nt: TGTGCCAGCAGTTACCCAGGTACAGGTGGCTACACCTTC

abundance: many
j_gene: TRBJ2-7
v_gene: TRBV28
len: 17
d_gene: TRBD2
CDR3aa: CASSLWGLAGVSYEQYF
CDR3nt: TGTGCCAGCAGTTTATGGGGACTAGCGGGAGTATCCTACGAGCAGTACTTC

abundance: many
j_gene: TRBJ2-7
v_gene: TRBV6-5
len: 15
d_gene: TRBD2
CDR3aa: CASTLTSGRAYEQYF
CDR3nt: TGTGCCAGCACCTTGACTAGCGGGAGGGCCTACGAGCAGTACTTC

abundance: many
j_gene: TRBJ2-7
v_gene: TRBV7-2
len: 13
d_gene: -
CDR3aa: CASSPSVVGEQYF
CDR3nt: TGTGCCAGCAGCCCCAGCGTGGTGGGCGAGCAGTACTTC

abundance: many
j_gene: TRBJ2-5
v_gene: TRBV7-8
len: 18
d_gene: TRBD2
CDR3aa: CASSLGSPFSGGQETQYF
CDR3nt: TGTGCCAGCAGCTTAGGATCCCCCTTCAGCGGGGGACAAGAGACCCAGTACTTC

abundance: -
j_gene: TRBJ1-2
v_gene: TRBV20-1
len: 13
d_gene: -
CDR3aa: CSARDGATYGYTF
CDR3nt: TGCAGTGCTAGAGATGGGGCCACATATGGCTACACCTTC

abundance: many
j_gene: TRBJ2-5
v_gene: TRBV28
len: 15
d_gene: -
CDR3aa: CASSLGSTSRETQYF
CDR3nt: TGTGCCAGCAGTTTGGGGAGTACTAGCCGGGAGACCCAGTACTTC

abundance: many
j_gene: TRBJ2-2
v_gene: TRBV6-2/TRBV6-3
len: 17
d_gene: TRBD2
CDR3aa: CASRKGLAPANTGELFF
CDR3nt: TGTGCCAGCAGAAAGGGACTAGCGCCCGCGAACACCGGGGAGCTGTTTTTT

abundance: -
j_gene: TRBJ1-5
v_gene: TRBV12-3/TRBV12-4
len: 16
d_gene: -
CDR3aa: CASSFWAGEGNQPQHF
CDR3nt: TGTGCCAGCAGTTTTTGGGCCGGGGAAGGCAATCAGCCCCAGCATTTT

abundance: -
j_gene: TRBJ1-6
v_gene: TRBV30
len: 14
d_gene: -
CDR3aa: CAWSNLGYNSPLHF
CDR3nt: TGTGCCTGGAGTAACCTGGGGTATAATTCACCCCTCCACTTT

abundance: many
j_gene: TRBJ1-2
v_gene: TRBV28
len: 15
d_gene: -
CDR3aa: CASSPEQGLRYGYTF
CDR3nt: TGTGCCAGCAGTCCCGAACAAGGGCTCCGCTATGGCTACACCTTC

abundance: -
j_gene: TRBJ1-5
v_gene: TRBV7-2
len: 15
d_gene: -
CDR3aa: CASSPRGAGYQPQHF
CDR3nt: TGTGCCAGCAGCCCAAGGGGGGCTGGTTATCAGCCCCAGCATTTT

abundance: -
j_gene: TRBJ1-5
v_gene: TRBV6-2/TRBV6-3
len: 13
d_gene: -
CDR3aa: CASSYSGNQPQRF
CDR3nt: TGTGCCAGCAGTTATTCGGGAAATCAGCCCCAGCGTTTT

abundance: -
j_gene: TRBJ1-1
v_gene: TRBV6-1
len: 15
d_gene: TRBD1
CDR3aa: CASRDRGLMNTEAFF
CDR3nt: TGTGCCAGCAGAGACAGGGGTTTGATGAACACTGAAGCTTTCTTT

abundance: -
j_gene: TRBJ1-2
v_gene: TRBV7-2
len: 14
d_gene: -
CDR3aa: CASSSGRGNYGYTF
CDR3nt: TGTGCCAGCAGTTCTGGACGAGGGAACTATGGCTACACCTTC

abundance: many
j_gene: TRBJ2-7
v_gene: TRBV20-1
len: 13
d_gene: -
CDR3aa: CSSQGQGNYEQYF
CDR3nt: TGCAGTTCCCAAGGGCAGGGTAATTACGAGCAGTACTTC

abundance: many
j_gene: TRBJ2-7
v_gene: TRBV7-8
len: 15
d_gene: TRBD1
CDR3aa: CASSSDRGGSYEQYF
CDR3nt: TGTGCCAGCAGCTCTGACAGGGGAGGCTCCTACGAGCAGTACTTC

abundance: many
j_gene: TRBJ2-7
v_gene: TRBV28
len: 17
d_gene: TRBD2
CDR3aa: CASSSTETSGRVYEQYF
CDR3nt: TGTGCCAGCAGTTCAACCGAGACTAGCGGGAGAGTATACGAGCAGTACTTC

abundance: many
j_gene: TRBJ2-5
v_gene: TRBV7-9
len: 17
d_gene: TRBD2
CDR3aa: CASSLEDTSGRRETQYF
CDR3nt: TGTGCCAGCAGCTTAGAGGATACTAGCGGGAGGAGAGAGACCCAGTACTTC

abundance: many
j_gene: TRBJ2-7
v_gene: TRBV19
len: 15
d_gene: -
CDR3aa: CASSFDGQPTYEQYF
CDR3nt: TGTGCCAGTAGCTTTGACGGACAGCCCACCTACGAGCAGTACTTC

abundance: many
j_gene: TRBJ1-2
v_gene: TRBV27
len: 14
d_gene: TRBD1
CDR3aa: CASSGWDSRYGYTF
CDR3nt: TGTGCCAGCAGTGGGTGGGACAGCCGCTATGGCTACACCTTC

abundance: -
j_gene: TRBJ2-7
v_gene: TRBV7-3
len: 13
d_gene: -
CDR3aa: CASTRTRSYEQYF
CDR3nt: TGTGCCAGCACCCGGACTCGTTCCTACGAGCAGTACTTC

abundance: -
j_gene: TRBJ1-6
v_gene: TRBV24-1
len: 12
d_gene: -
CDR3aa: CATSSGNSPLHF
CDR3nt: TGTGCCACCAGTTCCGGAAATTCACCCCTCCACTTT

abundance: many
j_gene: TRBJ2-5
v_gene: TRBV7-9
len: 15
d_gene: TRBD2
CDR3aa: CASSPSGGAGETQYF
CDR3nt: TGTGCCAGCAGCCCTAGCGGGGGGGCCGGAGAGACCCAGTACTTC

abundance: -
j_gene: TRBJ2-5
v_gene: TRBV7-2
len: 16
d_gene: TRBD2
CDR3aa: CASSPRLAGGRETQYF
CDR3nt: TGTGCCAGCAGCCCAAGACTAGCGGGAGGGCGAGAGACCCAGTACTTC

abundance: many
j_gene: TRBJ2-7
v_gene: TRBV5-6
len: 20
d_gene: -
CDR3aa: CASSFQRDTDSLGLLGEQYF
CDR3nt: TGTGCCAGCAGCTTCCAACGGGACACAGATTCACTAGGACTTCTTGGGGAGCAGTACTTC

abundance: many
j_gene: TRBJ1-4
v_gene: TRBV29-1
len: 13
d_gene: TRBD1
CDR3aa: CSVGGTGGEKLFF
CDR3nt: TGCAGCGTTGGAGGGACAGGGGGCGAAAAACTGTTTTTT

abundance: -
j_gene: TRBJ2-7
v_gene: TRBV6-2/TRBV6-3
len: 19
d_gene: -
CDR3aa: CASTAPPWDGQRRSYEQYF
CDR3nt: TGTGCCAGCACCGCCCCCCCTTGGGACGGTCAGAGGAGGTCCTACGAGCAGTACTTC

abundance: -
j_gene: TRBJ2-4
v_gene: TRBV7-8
len: 17
d_gene: -
CDR3aa: CASITRTSHPAKNIQYF
CDR3nt: TGTGCCAGCATAACTCGGACCTCCCACCCCGCCAAAAACATTCAGTACTTC

abundance: many
j_gene: TRBJ2-5
v_gene: TRBV7-2
len: 16
d_gene: TRBD2
CDR3aa: CASSLVAGPYQETQYF
CDR3nt: TGTGCCAGCAGCTTAGTAGCGGGGCCCTACCAAGAGACCCAGTACTTC

abundance: -
j_gene: TRBJ2-5
v_gene: TRBV12-3/TRBV12-4
len: 14
d_gene: -
CDR3aa: CASSPWGSSNSQYF
CDR3nt: TGTGCCAGCAGCCCTTGGGGGTCCAGCAATAGCCAGTACTTC

abundance: -
j_gene: TRBJ1-5
v_gene: TRBV12-3/TRBV12-4
len: 13
d_gene: -
CDR3aa: CASSLVFGQPQHF
CDR3nt: TGTGCCAGCAGTTTGGTCTTTGGACAGCCCCAGCATTTT

abundance: many
j_gene: TRBJ2-5
v_gene: TRBV2
len: 13
d_gene: -
CDR3aa: CASSGGGLETQYF
CDR3nt: TGTGCCAGCAGTGGGGGGGGGCTGGAGACCCAGTACTTC

abundance: many
j_gene: TRBJ2-7
v_gene: TRBV6-5
len: 14
d_gene: TRBD1
CDR3aa: CASSSGTGTYEQYF
CDR3nt: TGTGCCAGCAGTTCCGGGACAGGGACCTACGAGCAGTACTTC

abundance: many
j_gene: TRBJ1-1
v_gene: TRBV28
len: 13
d_gene: TRBD1
CDR3aa: CASSFGTELEAFF
CDR3nt: TGTGCCAGCAGCTTTGGGACAGAGCTTGAAGCTTTCTTT

abundance: many
j_gene: TRBJ2-5
v_gene: TRBV7-2
len: 14
d_gene: -
CDR3aa: CASSIMRLGETQYF
CDR3nt: TGTGCCAGCAGTATTATGCGGCTCGGAGAGACCCAGTACTTC

abundance: few
j_gene: TRBJ1-1
v_gene: TRBV2
len: 13
d_gene: -
CDR3aa: CASSAGNQGEAFF
CDR3nt: TGTGCCAGCAGTGCGGGGAACCAAGGTGAAGCTTTCTTT

abundance: -
j_gene: TRBJ2-7
v_gene: TRBV9
len: 13
d_gene: TRBD1
CDR3aa: CASSVVTGDEQYF
CDR3nt: TGTGCCAGCAGCGTAGTCACAGGGGACGAGCAGTACTTC

abundance: many
j_gene: TRBJ1-1
v_gene: TRBV2
len: 11
d_gene: -
CDR3aa: CASTLGTVAFF
CDR3nt: TGTGCCAGCACTTTAGGGACGGTGGCTTTCTTT

abundance: many
j_gene: TRBJ1-5
v_gene: TRBV27
len: 12
d_gene: -
CDR3aa: CASRGLNQPQHF
CDR3nt: TGTGCCAGCAGGGGCCTCAATCAGCCCCAGCATTTT

abundance: many
j_gene: TRBJ2-7
v_gene: TRBV29-1
len: 12
d_gene: -
CDR3aa: CSVEVADYEQYF
CDR3nt: TGCAGCGTTGAAGTGGCGGACTACGAGCAGTACTTC

abundance: many
j_gene: TRBJ2-7
v_gene: TRBV30
len: 13
d_gene: -
CDR3aa: CAWSRGGLYEQYF
CDR3nt: TGTGCCTGGAGTCGGGGCGGCCTCTACGAGCAGTACTTC

abundance: -
j_gene: TRBJ2-7
v_gene: TRBV5-1
len: 13
d_gene: TRBD1
CDR3aa: CASSPTGVGEQYF
CDR3nt: TGCGCCAGCAGTCCGACAGGGGTTGGCGAGCAGTACTTC

abundance: -
j_gene: TRBJ1-1
v_gene: TRBV18
len: 15
d_gene: TRBD1
CDR3aa: CASSARTGMNTEAFF
CDR3nt: TGTGCCAGCTCAGCCCGGACAGGGATGAACACTGAAGCTTTCTTT

abundance: -
j_gene: TRBJ1-2
v_gene: TRBV19
len: 16
d_gene: -
CDR3aa: CASSTGFVSANYGYTF
CDR3nt: TGTGCCAGTAGTACAGGGTTTGTCTCAGCGAACTATGGCTACACCTTC

abundance: -
j_gene: TRBJ2-7
v_gene: TRBV6-2/TRBV6-3
len: 14
d_gene: -
CDR3aa: CASTDRDTSYEQYF
CDR3nt: TGTGCCAGCACCGACCGGGACACCTCCTACGAGCAGTACTTC

abundance: -
j_gene: TRBJ2-2
v_gene: TRBV30
len: 16
d_gene: TRBD1
CDR3aa: CAWSTGTGTAAGELFF
CDR3nt: TGTGCCTGGAGCACCGGGACAGGGACAGCCGCAGGGGAGCTGTTTTTT

abundance: many
j_gene: TRBJ1-1
v_gene: TRBV20-1
len: 13
d_gene: -
CDR3aa: CSARAGVNTEAFF
CDR3nt: TGCAGTGCTAGAGCCGGGGTCAACACTGAAGCTTTCTTT

abundance: many
j_gene: TRBJ1-5
v_gene: TRBV28
len: 15
d_gene: TRBD1
CDR3aa: CASNRGTGGNQPQHF
CDR3nt: TGTGCCAGCAATAGAGGGACAGGGGGCAATCAGCCCCAGCATTTT

abundance: many
j_gene: TRBJ2-7
v_gene: TRBV12-3/TRBV12-4
len: 15
d_gene: -
CDR3aa: CASSFFGGKGGEQYF
CDR3nt: TGTGCCAGCAGTTTTTTTGGCGGGAAGGGAGGCGAGCAGTACTTC

abundance: many
j_gene: TRBJ2-5
v_gene: TRBV9
len: 16
d_gene: TRBD2
CDR3aa: CASSVSGGRAQETQYF
CDR3nt: TGTGCCAGCAGCGTATCGGGCGGGAGGGCCCAAGAGACCCAGTACTTC

abundance: many
j_gene: TRBJ1-2
v_gene: TRBV29-1
len: 13
d_gene: -
CDR3aa: CSVERQVNYGYTF
CDR3nt: TGCAGCGTTGAAAGGCAGGTTAACTATGGCTACACCTTC

abundance: once
j_gene: TRBJ2-5
v_gene: TRBV7-2
len: 14
d_gene: -
CDR3aa: CASSSGGNQETQYF
CDR3nt: TGTGCCAGCAGCTCCGGGGGAAACCAAGAGACCCAGTACTTC

abundance: many
j_gene: TRBJ2-5
v_gene: TRBV6-5
len: 15
d_gene: TRBD1
CDR3aa: CASSYQDRGRETQYF
CDR3nt: TGTGCCAGCAGTTACCAGGACAGGGGGCGGGAGACCCAGTACTTC

abundance: -
j_gene: TRBJ2-3
v_gene: TRBV18
len: 17
d_gene: TRBD2
CDR3aa: CASSLRLSGGSTDTQYF
CDR3nt: TGTGCCAGCTCACTCCGCCTTAGCGGGGGGAGCACAGATACGCAGTATTTT

abundance: many
j_gene: TRBJ1-1
v_gene: TRBV27
len: 12
d_gene: -
CDR3aa: CASSSGVTEAFF
CDR3nt: TGTGCCAGCAGTTCAGGGGTCACTGAAGCTTTCTTT

abundance: -
j_gene: TRBJ2-5
v_gene: TRBV6-5
len: 16
d_gene: -
CDR3aa: CASSYLGAHTGETQYF
CDR3nt: TGTGCCAGCAGTTACCTAGGGGCGCACACCGGGGAGACCCAGTACTTC